These 18 T cell receptor beta chains were all obtained from the same sample, sequenced in a study of blood T cell repertoires in COVID-19. Repertoires were generated with immunoSEQ multiplex PCR, while TCRdb's copy carries only in-frame clones and drops some. The sample shows about 80,000 clones, roughly three quarters of them seen only once. Sequencing was carried out using peripheral blood. The receptors come from a man between 65 and 85 years old with active or convalescent COVID-19.

The rearrangement joins TRBV19 to TRBJ1-5; the D is unclear. With 2 bases removed from V and 3 bases from J, the gap between germline ends came to 8 bases. Germline assignment: CDR1 LNHDA and CDR2 SQIVND (reference sequence). The CDR3 has 14 residues. The CDR3 sequence is CASSIYRLNQPQHF. Here the CDR3 DNA reads TGTGCCAGTAGTATATATAGACTCAATCAGCCCCAGCATTTT.

The chain joins TRBV5-1 to TRBJ2-3; D gene uncertain. V lost 2 bases, J lost 3 bases, and 7 bases lay in between. The V gene's germline CDR1 is SGHRS and CDR2 YFSETQ. This CDR3 spans 13 amino acids. The CDR3 region has the DNA TGCGCCAGCAGCTTCCCGGAGACAGATACGCAGTATTTT. Its protein is CASSFPETDTQYF.

The CDR3 DNA reads TGTGCCAGCCTCGAGCAGGGATCTAATGAAAAACTGTTTTTT. It translates to CASLEQGSNEKLFF. The rearrangement joins TRBV28 to TRBJ1-4, with a weak D call TRBD1 (5 bases). CDR3 length equals 14 residues. The germline V gene has CDR1 MDHEN and CDR2 SYDVKM. V dropped 8 bases and J dropped 3 bases, with 13 bases sitting between them.

This chain links TRBV12-3 or TRBV12-4 with TRBJ1-1; a weak D match, TRBD1 (5 bases). V lost 5 bases, J lost 10 bases, and 14 bases lay in between. The CDR3 consists of 12 residues. The DNA of the CDR3 is TGTGCCAGCAGTCGTAAGGGGAGGACAGCTTTCTTT. As protein: CASSRKGRTAFF.

The J gene is TRBJ1-6, the V gene TRBV2; D is uncertain. The V and J ends lost 1 base and 11 bases respectively, with 15 bases between them. Germline lookup yields CDR1 SNHLY and CDR2 FYNNEI. The CDR3 consists of 15 residues. CDR3 DNA: TGTGCCAGCAGTGAAGATGATGAGGGAAGGGCACCCCTCCACTTT. It is translated as CASSEDDEGRAPLHF.

This clone appeared a few times. This chain connects TRBV3-1 (or the pseudogene TRBV3-2) to TRBJ1-4; D ambiguous. Germline CDR1 reads LGHDT; CDR2 reads YNNKEL (reference sequence). The CDR3 extends over 14 amino acids. Trimming shortened V by 3 bases and J by 7 bases, and 12 bases separated the two germline ends. Here the CDR3 reads CASSQRVVSEKLFF. For the CDR3, the DNA is TGTGCCAGCAGCCAGCGGGTCGTCAGTGAAAAACTGTTTTTT.

This clone was picked up one time. This chain connects TRBV4-2 to TRBJ1-2; D is undetermined. The germline V and J ends were trimmed by 0 bases and 5 bases, with 16 bases remaining between them. Germline CDR1 and CDR2: LGHNA and YNFKEQ. The CDR3 runs to 16 residues. The CDR3 is CASSQEKNRLWYGYTF. The CDR3 DNA reads TGTGCCAGCAGCCAAGAGAAAAACAGACTATGGTATGGCTACACCTTC.

The CDR3 region is CASSFQGFNQPQHF. As DNA, the CDR3 is TGTGCCAGCAGTTTCCAGGGCTTCAATCAGCCCCAGCATTTT. The gene calls are TRBV2 and TRBJ1-5; a possible D gene is TRBD1 (5 bases). The CDR3 has 14 residues. Germline lookup yields CDR1 SNHLY and CDR2 FYNNEI. Trimming shortened V by 5 bases and J by 3 bases, and 11 bases separated the two germline ends.

This clone was counted only a few times. The chain couples TRBV25-1 to TRBJ2-5; 7 nucleotides align to TRBD2. V shed 1 base, J shed 5 bases, and the junction held 7 bases outside the gene matches. This CDR3 is 15 amino acids long. Germline V CDR1 and CDR2: MGHDK, SYGVNS. The CDR3 nucleotides are TGTGCCAGCAGTGAATCGGGAGGAGAATGGGAGACCCAGTACTTC. This sequence encodes CASSESGGEWETQYF. Using reference TRBV25-1 and TRBJ2-5 for the parts outside the CDR3, the full variable domain is EADIYQTPRYLVIGTGKKITLECSQTMGHDKMYWYQQDPGMELHLIHYSYGVNSTEKGDLSSESTVSRIRTEHFPLTLESARPSHTSQYLCASSESGGEWETQYFGPGTRLLVL.

There are a few counts of this clone. The chain joins TRBV2 to TRBJ1-1; D not resolved. The CDR3 runs to 15 residues. Germline V CDR1 and CDR2: SNHLY, FYNNEI. V was shortened by 4 bases and J by 1 base, with 13 bases between the two germline ends. The CDR3 loop reads CASSVARGGNTEAFF. CDR3 bases: TGTGCCAGCAGTGTCGCACGGGGAGGGAACACTGAAGCTTTCTTT.

This rearrangement joins TRBV28 to TRBJ1-2; D uncertain. The V and J ends lost 5 bases and 7 bases respectively, with 17 bases between them. This CDR3 has 14 residues. Looked up from germline, CDR1 is MDHEN and CDR2 is SYDVKM. CDR3 bases: TGTGCCAGCAGTCAGTCCGGGGTACTTCTTGGCTACACCTTC. Its protein product is CASSQSGVLLGYTF.

The genes are TRBV19 and TRBJ2-4, with D unresolved. V was clipped by 5 bases and J by 5 bases, with 7 bases between them. CDR1 is LNHDA, CDR2 SQIVND, per germline (reference sequence). The CDR3 runs to 12 residues. The CDR3: CASSGSQNIQYF. Here the CDR3 DNA reads TGTGCCAGTAGTGGCAGTCAAAACATTCAGTACTTC.

V gene TRBV9 combines with J gene TRBJ2-5; possible D gene TRBD2, 6 bases. Looked up from germline, CDR1 is SGDLS and CDR2 is YYNGEE. The V end was cut by 2 bases, the J end by 5 bases, with 19 bases between. The CDR3 is made up of 16 amino acids. DNA of the CDR3: TGTGCCAGCAGCGTGTCCGGAGGGGCGGGGCAGGAGACCCAGTACTTC. Translation: CASSVSGGAGQETQYF.

J is TRBJ2-1 and V is TRBV15, with TRBD2 matching 9 bases. Trimming took 4 bases from V and 10 from J; bases not matched to a gene: 11. There are 15 residues in the CDR3. Per the germline V gene, CDR1 is LNHNV and CDR2 is YYDKDF (reference sequence). For the CDR3, the DNA is TGTGCCACCAGCACCGGGACTAGCCCTTCAGGGGAGCAGTTCTTC. Translating it yields CATSTGTSPSGEQFF.

Only one count was recorded for this clone. The chain is built from TRBV27 and TRBJ2-3, with a tentative D call TRBD1 (6 bases). V was cut by 4 bases and J by 0 bases, with 20 bases left in between. Germline assignment: CDR1 MNHEY and CDR2 SMNVEV (reference sequence). CDR3 length: 18 residues. This CDR3 reads CASSSRGSPRGSTDTQYF. The CDR3 coding sequence is TGTGCCAGCAGTTCCCGGGGTTCCCCTAGGGGGAGCACAGATACGCAGTATTTT.

The J gene is TRBJ2-2, the V gene TRBV5-4; 7 nucleotides line up with TRBD2. V trimming: 0 bases; J trimming: 5 bases; junction bases outside the gene matches: 1. Germline CDR1 and CDR2: SGHNT and YYREEE (reference sequence). CDR3 size: 14 residues. CDR3 DNA sequence: TGTGCCAGCAGCTTGGGGACTAGGACCGGGGAGCTGTTTTTT. Translating it yields CASSLGTRTGELFF.

The genes are TRBV30 and TRBJ1-4; D uncertain. This CDR3 region has 12 residues. Germline V gives CDR1 GTSNPN, CDR2 SVGIG (reference sequence). The CDR3 DNA reads as TGTGGCACGGAGGCAACTAATGAAAAACTGTTTTTT. Its translation: CGTEATNEKLFF. The complete variable domain, with remaining parts taken from reference TRBV30 and TRBJ1-4, reads SQTIHQWPATLVQPVGSPLSLECTVEGTSNPNLYWYRQAAGRGLQLLFYSVGIGQISSEVPQNLSASRPQDRQFILSSKKLLLSDSGFYLCGTEATNEKLFFGSGTQLSVL.

The chain combines TRBV7-9 with TRBJ2-5, with 8 bases that match TRBD2. Germline V gene lookup returns CDR1 SEHNR and CDR2 FQNEAQ (reference sequence). Germline trimming cut 7 bases from V and 3 bases from J; bases unmatched to any gene: 10. This CDR3 region has 15 residues. The DNA for the CDR3 is TGTGCCAGCATTAAAGGAATCGGGGGGGAAGAGACCCAGTACTTC. It encodes CASIKGIGGEETQYF.